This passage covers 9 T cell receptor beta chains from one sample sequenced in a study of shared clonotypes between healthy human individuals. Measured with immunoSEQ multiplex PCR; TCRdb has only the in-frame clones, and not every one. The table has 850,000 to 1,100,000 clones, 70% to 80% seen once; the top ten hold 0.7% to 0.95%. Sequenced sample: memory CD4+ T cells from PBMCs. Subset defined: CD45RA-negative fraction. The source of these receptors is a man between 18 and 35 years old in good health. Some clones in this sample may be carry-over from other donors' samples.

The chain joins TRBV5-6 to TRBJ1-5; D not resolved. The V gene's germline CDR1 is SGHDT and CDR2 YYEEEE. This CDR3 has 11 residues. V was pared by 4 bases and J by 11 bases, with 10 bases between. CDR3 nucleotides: TGTGCCAGCAGCAACCGATCAGCCCAGCATTTT. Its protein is CASSNRSAQHF.

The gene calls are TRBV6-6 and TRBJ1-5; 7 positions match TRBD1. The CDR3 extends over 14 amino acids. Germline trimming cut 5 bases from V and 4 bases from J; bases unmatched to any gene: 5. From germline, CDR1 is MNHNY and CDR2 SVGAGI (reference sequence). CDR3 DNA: TGTGCCAGCAGTCGGGACAGCATTAATCAGCCCCAGCATTTT. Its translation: CASSRDSINQPQHF.

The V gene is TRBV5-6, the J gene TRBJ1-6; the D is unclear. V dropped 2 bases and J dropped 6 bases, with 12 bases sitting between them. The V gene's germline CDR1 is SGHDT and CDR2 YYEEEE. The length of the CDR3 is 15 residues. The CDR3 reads CASSLAGQSNSPLHF. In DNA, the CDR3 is TGTGCCAGCAGCTTAGCTGGTCAGTCTAATTCACCCCTCCACTTT.

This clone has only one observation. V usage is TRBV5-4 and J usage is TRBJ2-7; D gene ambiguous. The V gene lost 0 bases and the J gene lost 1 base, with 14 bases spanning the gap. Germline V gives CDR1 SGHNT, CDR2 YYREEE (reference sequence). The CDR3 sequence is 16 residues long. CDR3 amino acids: CASSLGSIERSYEQYF. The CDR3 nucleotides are TGTGCCAGCAGCTTGGGATCCATAGAGAGGTCCTACGAGCAGTACTTC.

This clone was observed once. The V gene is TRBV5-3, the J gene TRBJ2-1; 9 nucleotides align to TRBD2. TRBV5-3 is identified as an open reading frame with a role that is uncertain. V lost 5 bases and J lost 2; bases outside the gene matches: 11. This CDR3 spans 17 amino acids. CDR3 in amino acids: CARREHSGSRAYNEQFF. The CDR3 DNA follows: TGTGCCAGAAGGGAACATAGCGGGAGTCGTGCCTACAATGAGCAGTTCTTC.

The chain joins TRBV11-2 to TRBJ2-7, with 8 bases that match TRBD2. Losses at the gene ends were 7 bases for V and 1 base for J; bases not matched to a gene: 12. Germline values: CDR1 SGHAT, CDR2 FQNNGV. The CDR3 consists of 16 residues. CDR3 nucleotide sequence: TGTGCCAGCAAACCCAACCGGGGCGGGAGGTCCTACGAGCAGTACTTC. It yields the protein CASKPNRGGRSYEQYF. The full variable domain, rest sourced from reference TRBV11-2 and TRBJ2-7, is EAGVAQSPRYKIIEKRQSVAFWCNPISGHATLYWYQQILGQGPKLLIQFQNNGVVDDSQLPKDRFSAERLKGVDSTLKIQPAKLEDSAVYLCASKPNRGGRSYEQYFGPGTRLTVT.

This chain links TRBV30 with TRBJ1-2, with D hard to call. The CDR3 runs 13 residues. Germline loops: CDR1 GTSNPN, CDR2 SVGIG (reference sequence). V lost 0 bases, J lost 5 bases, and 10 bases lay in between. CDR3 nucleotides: TGTGCCTGGAGTGTGCGGCTTCCATATGGCTACACCTTC. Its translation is CAWSVRLPYGYTF.

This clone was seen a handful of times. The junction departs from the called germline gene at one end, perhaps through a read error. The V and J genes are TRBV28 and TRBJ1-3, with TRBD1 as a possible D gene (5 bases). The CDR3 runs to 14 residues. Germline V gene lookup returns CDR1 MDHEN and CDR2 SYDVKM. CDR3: CASTLTGPGNTIYF. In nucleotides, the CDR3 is TGTGCCAGCACTTTAACAGGCCCTGGAAACACCATATATTTT.

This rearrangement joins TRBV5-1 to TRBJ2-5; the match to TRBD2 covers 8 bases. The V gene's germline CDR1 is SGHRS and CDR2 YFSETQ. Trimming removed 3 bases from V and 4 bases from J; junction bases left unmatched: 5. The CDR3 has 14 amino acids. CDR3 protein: CASSSGGTAETQYF. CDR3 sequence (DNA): TGCGCCAGCAGCTCGGGGGGGACGGCAGAGACCCAGTACTTC.